A selection of T cell receptor beta chains follows, all from one sample in a study of cytomegalovirus exposure and HLA in healthy donors. Libraries were prepared by immunoSEQ multiplex PCR; TCRdb keeps only in-frame clonotypes and omits some of them. Of about 180,000 clones in the sample, over 65% were seen once. The specimen was PBMCs. The receptor source for this set is a man aged 55 to 70 in good health and CMV-seronegative. CDR3s include the opening cysteine and the closing phenylalanine or tryptophan. The order of the fields is clone size, D gene, V gene, J gene, CDR3 DNA, CDR3 protein. A D gene is named only where the DNA matches it firmly. Where a row states a size, it is once, few, many or the class of an expanded clone; other rows omit it.

few	NA	TRBV4-2	TRBJ1-1	TGTGCCAGCAGCCAGGACACGGATGAAGCTTTCTTT	CASSQDTDEAFF
NA	NA	TRBV5-4	TRBJ1-3	TGTGCCAGCACCTTCCCAGGCTCTGGAAACACCATATATTTT	CASTFPGSGNTIYF
NA	NA	TRBV7-9	TRBJ2-6	TGTGCCAGCAGCTTTGTCCCGAACTTGCTCTCTGGGGCCAACGTCCTGACTTTC	CASSFVPNLLSGANVLTF
NA	TRBD1	TRBV7-3	TRBJ1-2	TGTGCCAGCAGTGAACAGGGGGGCTATGGCTACACCTTC	CASSEQGGYGYTF
NA	TRBD2	TRBV10-3	TRBJ2-3	TGTGCCATCGGGACGGGAGGGCTTGCAGATACGCAGTATTTT	CAIGTGGLADTQYF
NA	NA	TRBV5-1	TRBJ1-3	TGCGCCAGCAGCTTGGCGGGGGCTGGAAACACCATATATTTT	CASSLAGAGNTIYF
NA	NA	TRBV28	TRBJ1-5	TGTGCCAGCAGTTTTAACAGGCAGCCCCAGCATTTT	CASSFNRQPQHF
NA	TRBD2	TRBV27	TRBJ2-7	TGTGCCAGCAGCCCGGGAGGAAGCCTGTCCTACGAGCAGTACTTC	CASSPGGSLSYEQYF
NA	TRBD1	TRBV10-2	TRBJ1-2	TGCGCCAGCAGTGCTAAGGGGGCAGGGTATGGCTACACCTTC	CASSAKGAGYGYTF
NA	NA	TRBV4-2	TRBJ1-6	TGTGCCAGCAGCGAAGGAGGGGGAACTTTGATTTCACCCCTCCACTTT	CASSEGGGTLISPLHF
NA	NA	TRBV5-1	TRBJ2-7	TGCGCCAGCAGCTTGGGCCCCGACAGTGGATACGAGCAGTACTTC	CASSLGPDSGYEQYF
NA	TRBD2	TRBV27	TRBJ2-7	TGTGCCAGCAGTTTAACCGGGAGGGTTTTCTACGAGCAGTACTTC	CASSLTGRVFYEQYF
NA	NA	TRBV10-3	TRBJ1-5	TGTGCCATCAGTGAGTCAAGGGGAAGTCAGCCCCAGCATTTT	CAISESRGSQPQHF
NA	NA	TRBV2	TRBJ1-2	TGTGCCAGCAGTGAAGGGTCAGCGGTCTATGGCTACACCTTC	CASSEGSAVYGYTF
few	TRBD1	TRBV5-1	TRBJ1-4	TGCGCCAGCAGCTTAGACACACAGGGGGGCAATGAAAAACTGTTTTTT	CASSLDTQGGNEKLFF
NA	NA	TRBV7-2	TRBJ2-3	TGTGCCAGCAGCTTTATCGGGACAGATACGCAGTATTTT	CASSFIGTDTQYF
NA	NA	TRBV6-1	TRBJ1-6	TGTGCCAGCAGTGACGTAAGCCCCTATAATTCACCCCTCAACTTT	CASSDVSPYNSPLNF
NA	NA	TRBV5-6	TRBJ1-5	TGTGCCAGCAGCTTGGGGCAGGGGATCAATCAGCCCCAGCATTTT	CASSLGQGINQPQHF
few	NA	TRBV2	TRBJ1-1	TGTGCCAGCAGTGGAGGACGGGGCACTGAAGCTTTCTTT	CASSGGRGTEAFF